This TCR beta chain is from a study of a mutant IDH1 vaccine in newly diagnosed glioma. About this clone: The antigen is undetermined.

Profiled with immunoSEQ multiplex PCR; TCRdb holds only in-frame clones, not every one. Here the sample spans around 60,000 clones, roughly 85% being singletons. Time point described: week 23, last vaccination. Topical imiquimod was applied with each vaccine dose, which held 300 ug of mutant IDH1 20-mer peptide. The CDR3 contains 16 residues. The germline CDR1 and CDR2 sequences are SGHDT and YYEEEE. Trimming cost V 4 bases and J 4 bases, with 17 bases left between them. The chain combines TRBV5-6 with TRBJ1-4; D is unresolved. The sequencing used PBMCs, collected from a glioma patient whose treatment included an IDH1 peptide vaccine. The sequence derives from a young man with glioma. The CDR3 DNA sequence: TGTGCCAGCAGCCATTCCCTCCCCAGCCTTAATGAAAAACTGTTTTTT. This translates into CASSHSLPSLNEKLFF.